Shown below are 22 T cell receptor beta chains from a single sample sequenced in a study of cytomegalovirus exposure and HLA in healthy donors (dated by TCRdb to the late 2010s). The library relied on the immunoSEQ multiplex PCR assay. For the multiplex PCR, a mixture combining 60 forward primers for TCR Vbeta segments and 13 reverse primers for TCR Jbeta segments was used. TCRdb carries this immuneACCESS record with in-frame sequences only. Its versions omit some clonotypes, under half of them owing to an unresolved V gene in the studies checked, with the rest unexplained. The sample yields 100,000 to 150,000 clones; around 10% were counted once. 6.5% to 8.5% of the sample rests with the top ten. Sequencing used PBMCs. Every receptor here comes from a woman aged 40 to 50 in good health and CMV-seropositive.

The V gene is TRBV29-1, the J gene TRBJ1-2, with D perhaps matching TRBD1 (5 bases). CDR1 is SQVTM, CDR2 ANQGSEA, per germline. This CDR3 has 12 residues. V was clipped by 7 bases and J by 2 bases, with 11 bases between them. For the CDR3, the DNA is TGCAGCGGTGAGGCAGGGAACTATGGCTACACCTTC. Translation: CSGEAGNYGYTF. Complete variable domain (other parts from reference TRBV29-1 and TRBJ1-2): SAVISQKPSRDICQRGTSLTIQCQVDSQVTMMFWYRQQPGQSLTLIATANQGSEATYESGFVIDKFPISRPNLTFSTLTVSNMSPEDSSIYLCSGEAGNYGYTFGSGTRLTVV.

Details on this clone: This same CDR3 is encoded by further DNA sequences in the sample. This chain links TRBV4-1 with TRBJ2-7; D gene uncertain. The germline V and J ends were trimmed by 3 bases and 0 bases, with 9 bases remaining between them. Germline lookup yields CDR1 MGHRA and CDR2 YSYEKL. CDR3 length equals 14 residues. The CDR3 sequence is CASSQVTSSYEQYF. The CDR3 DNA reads TGCGCCAGCAGCCAGGTGACAAGCTCCTACGAGCAGTACTTC.

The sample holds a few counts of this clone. The CDR3 loop is CASSVHRGRGTEAFF. For the CDR3, the DNA is TGTGCCAGTAGTGTACACAGGGGGAGAGGCACTGAAGCTTTCTTT. V is TRBV19 and J is TRBJ1-1; 8 bases are a match to TRBD1. CDR1 LNHDA and CDR2 SQIVND come from the germline V gene (reference sequence). The ends lost 5 bases at V and 4 bases at J; junction bases unmatched: 9. This CDR3 has 15 amino acids.

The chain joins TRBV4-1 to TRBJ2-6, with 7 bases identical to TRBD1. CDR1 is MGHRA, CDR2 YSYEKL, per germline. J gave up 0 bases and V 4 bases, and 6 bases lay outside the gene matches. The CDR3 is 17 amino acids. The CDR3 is CASSLRTGFSGANVLTF. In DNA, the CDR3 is TGCGCCAGCAGCCTCCGGACAGGCTTCTCTGGGGCCAACGTCCTGACTTTC.

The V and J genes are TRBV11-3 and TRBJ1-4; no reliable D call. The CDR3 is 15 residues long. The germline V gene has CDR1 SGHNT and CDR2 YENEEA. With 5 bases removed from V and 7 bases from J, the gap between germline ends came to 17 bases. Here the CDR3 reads CASSQSRGSAEKLFF. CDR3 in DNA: TGTGCCAGCAGCCAGAGTAGAGGGTCGGCTGAAAAACTGTTTTTT.

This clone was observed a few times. The CDR3 loop reads CASSVDLTSGGTSSYNEQFF. CDR3 sequence (DNA): TGTGCCAGCAGCGTAGACCTGACTAGCGGGGGGACCAGCTCCTACAATGAGCAGTTCTTC. The J gene is TRBJ2-1, the V gene TRBV9; 13 bases map to TRBD2. CDR3 size: 20 residues. The germline V gene encodes CDR1 SGDLS and CDR2 YYNGEE. Trimming cost V 0 bases and J 0 bases; bases outside gene matches: 9.

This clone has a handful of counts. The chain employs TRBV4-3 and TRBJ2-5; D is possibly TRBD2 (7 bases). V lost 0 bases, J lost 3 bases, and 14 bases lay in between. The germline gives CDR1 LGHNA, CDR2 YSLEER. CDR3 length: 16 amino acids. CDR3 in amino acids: CASSQEWRGPKETQYF. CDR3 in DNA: TGCGCCAGCAGCCAAGAGTGGCGGGGGCCAAAAGAGACCCAGTACTTC.

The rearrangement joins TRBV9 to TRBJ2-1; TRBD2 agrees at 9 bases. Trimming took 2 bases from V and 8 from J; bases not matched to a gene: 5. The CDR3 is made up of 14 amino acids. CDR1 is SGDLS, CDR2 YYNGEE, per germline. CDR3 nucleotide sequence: TGTGCCAGCAGCGTCTCCGGGACTAGCCATGAGCAGTTCTTC. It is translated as CASSVSGTSHEQFF.

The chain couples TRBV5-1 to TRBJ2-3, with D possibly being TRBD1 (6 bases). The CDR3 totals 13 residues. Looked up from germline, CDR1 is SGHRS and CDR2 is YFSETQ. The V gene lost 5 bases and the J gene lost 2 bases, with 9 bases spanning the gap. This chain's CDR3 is CASRMGATDTQYF. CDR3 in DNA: TGCGCCAGCAGGATGGGGGCCACAGATACGCAGTATTTT.

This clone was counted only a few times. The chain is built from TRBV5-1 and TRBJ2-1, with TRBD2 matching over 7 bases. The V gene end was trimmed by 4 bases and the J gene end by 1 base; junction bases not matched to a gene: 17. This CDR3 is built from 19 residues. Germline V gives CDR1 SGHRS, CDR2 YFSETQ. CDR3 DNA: TGCGCCAGCAGCGGGAGTAGTCTAGCGGAGCTGAGGTCCTACAATGAGCAGTTCTTC. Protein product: CASSGSSLAELRSYNEQFF.

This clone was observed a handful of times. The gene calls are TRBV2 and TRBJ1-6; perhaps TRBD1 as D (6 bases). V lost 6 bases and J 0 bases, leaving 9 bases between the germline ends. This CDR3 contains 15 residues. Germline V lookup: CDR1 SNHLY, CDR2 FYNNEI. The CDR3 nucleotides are TGTGCCAGCAGGCTGGACAGCTCCTATAATTCACCCCTCCACTTT. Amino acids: CASRLDSSYNSPLHF.

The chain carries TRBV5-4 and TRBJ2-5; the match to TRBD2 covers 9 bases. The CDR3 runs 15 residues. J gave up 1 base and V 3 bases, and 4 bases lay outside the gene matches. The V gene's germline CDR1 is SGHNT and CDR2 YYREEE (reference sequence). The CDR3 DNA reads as TGTGCCAGCAGCTCGGTAGCGGGGGCCCAAGAGACCCAGTACTTC. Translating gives CASSSVAGAQETQYF.

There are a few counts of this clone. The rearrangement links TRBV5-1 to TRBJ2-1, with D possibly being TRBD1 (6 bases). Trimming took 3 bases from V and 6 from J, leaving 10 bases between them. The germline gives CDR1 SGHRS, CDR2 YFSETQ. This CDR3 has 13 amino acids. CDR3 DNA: TGCGCCAGCAGCTGGGACACATCCAATGAGCAGTTCTTC. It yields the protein CASSWDTSNEQFF.

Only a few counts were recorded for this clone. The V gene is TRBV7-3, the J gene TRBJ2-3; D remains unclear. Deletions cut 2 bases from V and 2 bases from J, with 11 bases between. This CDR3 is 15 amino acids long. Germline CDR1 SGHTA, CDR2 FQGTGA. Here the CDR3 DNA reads TGTGCCAGCAGCTTACTGGGCCTGACCACAGATACGCAGTATTTT. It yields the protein CASSLLGLTTDTQYF.

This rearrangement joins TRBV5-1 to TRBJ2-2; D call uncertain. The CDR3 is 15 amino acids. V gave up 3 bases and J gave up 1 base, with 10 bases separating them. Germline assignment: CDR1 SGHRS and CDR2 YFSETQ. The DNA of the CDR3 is TGCGCCAGCAGCTGGAATTCGGGGAACACCGGGGAGCTGTTTTTT. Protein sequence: CASSWNSGNTGELFF.

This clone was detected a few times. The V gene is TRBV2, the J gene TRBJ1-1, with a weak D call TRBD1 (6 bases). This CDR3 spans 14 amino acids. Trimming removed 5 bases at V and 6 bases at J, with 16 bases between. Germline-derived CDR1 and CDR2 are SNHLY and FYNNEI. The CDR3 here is CASSRGQSVPEAFF. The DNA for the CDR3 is TGTGCCAGCAGTCGAGGACAGAGCGTACCTGAAGCTTTCTTT.

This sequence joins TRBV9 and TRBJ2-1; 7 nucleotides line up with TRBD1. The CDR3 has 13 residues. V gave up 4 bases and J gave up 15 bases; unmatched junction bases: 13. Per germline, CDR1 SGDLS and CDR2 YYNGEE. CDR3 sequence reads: CASSIDNRAGGFF. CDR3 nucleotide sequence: TGTGCCAGCAGCATCGATAATAGGGCAGGGGGGTTCTTC.

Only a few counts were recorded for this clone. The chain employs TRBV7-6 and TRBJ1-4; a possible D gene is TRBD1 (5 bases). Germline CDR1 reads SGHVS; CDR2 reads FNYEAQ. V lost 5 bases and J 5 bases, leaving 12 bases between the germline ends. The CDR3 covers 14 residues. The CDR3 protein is CASSRAGQNEKLFF. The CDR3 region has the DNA TGTGCCAGCAGCAGGGCAGGGCAAAATGAAAAACTGTTTTTT.

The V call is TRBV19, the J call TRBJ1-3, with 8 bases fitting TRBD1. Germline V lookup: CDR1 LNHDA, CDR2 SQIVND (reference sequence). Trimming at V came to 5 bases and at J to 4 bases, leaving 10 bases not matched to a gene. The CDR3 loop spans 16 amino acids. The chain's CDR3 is CASSSWTGIGGNTIYF. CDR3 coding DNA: TGTGCCAGTAGTTCCTGGACAGGGATTGGCGGAAACACCATATATTTT.

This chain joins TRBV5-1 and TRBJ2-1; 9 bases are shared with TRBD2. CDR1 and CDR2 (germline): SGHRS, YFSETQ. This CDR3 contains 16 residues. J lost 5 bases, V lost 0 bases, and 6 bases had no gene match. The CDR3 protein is CASSLEAGGFNNEQFF. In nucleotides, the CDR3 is TGCGCCAGCAGCTTGGAAGCGGGGGGCTTTAACAATGAGCAGTTCTTC.

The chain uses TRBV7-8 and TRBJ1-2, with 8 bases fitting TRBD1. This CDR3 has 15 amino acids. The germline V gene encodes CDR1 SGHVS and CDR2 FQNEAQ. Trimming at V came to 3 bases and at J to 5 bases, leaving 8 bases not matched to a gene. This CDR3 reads CASSLQGAAGYGYTF. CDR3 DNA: TGTGCCAGCAGCTTGCAGGGGGCGGCGGGATATGGCTACACCTTC.

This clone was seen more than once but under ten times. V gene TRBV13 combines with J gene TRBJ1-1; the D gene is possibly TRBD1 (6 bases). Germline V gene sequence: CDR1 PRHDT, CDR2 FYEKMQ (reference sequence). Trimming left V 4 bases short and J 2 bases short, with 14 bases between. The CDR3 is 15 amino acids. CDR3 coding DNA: TGTGCCAGCAGCTCCCCGCGACAGGCAAACACTGAAGCTTTCTTT. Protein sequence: CASSSPRQANTEAFF.